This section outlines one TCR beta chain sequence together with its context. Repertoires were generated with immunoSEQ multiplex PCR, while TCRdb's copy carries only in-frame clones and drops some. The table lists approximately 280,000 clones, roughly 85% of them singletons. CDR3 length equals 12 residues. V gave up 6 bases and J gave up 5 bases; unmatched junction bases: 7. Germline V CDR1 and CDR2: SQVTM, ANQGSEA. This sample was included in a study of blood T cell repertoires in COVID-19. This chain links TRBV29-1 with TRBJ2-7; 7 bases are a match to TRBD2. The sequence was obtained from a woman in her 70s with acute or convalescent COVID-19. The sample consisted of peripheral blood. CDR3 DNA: TGCAGCGTGGGGCGGGGGTCGGACGAGCAGTACTTC. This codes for CSVGRGSDEQYF.